This TCR beta chain is drawn from a study of cytomegalovirus exposure and HLA in healthy donors. PCR employed 60 Vbeta and 13 Jbeta primers. Data came from immunoSEQ multiplex PCR; TCRdb stores just in-frame clones and leaves some out. The sample has roughly 130,000 clones, roughly 62% seen once; the top ten hold around 1.6%. V lost 6 bases and J lost 8, with 22 bases in between. Germline V gene lookup returns CDR1 SNHLY and CDR2 FYNNEI. The CDR3 has 15 amino acids. The rearrangement links TRBV2 to TRBJ1-1, with a possible D match to TRBD1 (6 bases). The sample consisted of PBMCs. The receptor's source is a young man in good health and CMV-seropositive. The CDR3, as DNA: TGTGCCAGCAGCGCGTCCTTTACACGGACAGCCGAAGCTTTCTTT. Translated, it gives CASSASFTRTAEAFF.